Many counts were recorded for the clone carrying this T cell receptor beta chain. Time point: pre-sensitization, week 0. The treatment is: therapeutic diphenylcyclopropenone sensitization with weekly scalp DPC. The data stem from a study of human T cells and chemical hapten exposure. Study at large: Small pooled library volume differences chiefly drove per-sample TCR yield variation.

Germline CDR1 LGHNA, CDR2 YSLEER. J lost 3 bases, V lost 1 base, and 3 bases had no gene match. This CDR3 is built from 15 residues. TCRdb redid the calling of the RACE reads with MiXCR, one entry per CDR3 protein. The data contain roughly 250,000 distinct CDR3 sequences, 7.5% to 9% of them singletons. J is TRBJ2-1 and V is TRBV4-3, with 7 positions matching TRBD2. The sequence was obtained from a woman aged 40 to 55 with alopecia areata. Some clones in this sample may be carry-over from other donors' samples. The sequenced sample was whole blood, obtained in connection with sensitization to the hapten diphenylcyclopropenone (DPC). In DNA form, the CDR3 reads TGCGCCAGCAGCCAAGGGACTAGAGACTACAATGAGCAGTTCTTC. Protein product: CASSQGTRDYNEQFF.